This T cell receptor beta chain stems from a study of blood T cell repertoires in COVID-19. Germline V CDR1 and CDR2: SGHTA, FQGNSA. This CDR3 is built from 15 residues. V was trimmed by 5 bases and J by 3 bases, leaving 16 bases between them. This clone has only one observation. Measured with immunoSEQ multiplex PCR; TCRdb has only the in-frame clones, and not every one. The data show 200,000 to 250,000 clones, with roughly 84% seen just once and about 3.9% held by the top ten. J is TRBJ1-2 and V is TRBV7-2; maybe TRBD1 (6 bases). This receptor was taken from a woman of 80 years or more with acute or convalescent COVID-19. Sequenced: peripheral blood. In DNA form, the CDR3 reads TGTGCCAGCAGCCCCTGGGGGGGCCGAGACTATGGCTACACCTTC. Its protein is CASSPWGGRDYGYTF.